This T cell receptor (beta chain) derives from a study of blood T cell repertoires in COVID-19. Produced via immunoSEQ multiplex PCR; TCRdb's table is partial and in-frame only. The sample holds tens of thousands of clones; 83% are singletons and the top ten take about 43%. This TCR was sampled from a woman over 75 with active or convalescent COVID-19. The sequenced sample was peripheral blood.

The CDR3 protein is CASTDSGRAGTGELFF. The DNA for the CDR3 is TGTGCCAGTACCGATAGCGGGAGGGCGGGCACCGGGGAGCTGTTTTTT. The gene calls are TRBV19 and TRBJ2-2; 11 bases fit TRBD2. Per the germline V gene, CDR1 is LNHDA and CDR2 is SQIVND (reference sequence). This CDR3 comprises 16 residues. With 7 bases clipped from V and 4 bases from J, the junction kept 8 bases outside the gene matches.